This record covers a single T cell receptor beta chain. What it recognizes is unknown. The source of the sample is a study of T cells after yellow fever vaccination. Turning to the study itself: Low-cell-number fractions underwent preparation using SMART-Seq v4 Ultra Low Input.

Regarding the study as a whole: A limited proportion of clonotypes was detected within both the CD4 and CD8 compartments. The study found a weaker secondary response that peaked faster, day 5 versus 15.

5'RACE template switching generated TCR cDNA, adding a universal primer site and UMIs. TCRdb analysed the 5' RACE reads with MiXCR anew, one entry per CDR3 protein. The table lists 350,000 to 450,000 distinct CDR3 sequences, 6.2% of them singletons. This sample comprised PBMCs, obtained 5 days after the yellow fever booster vaccination. The clonotype comes from a man younger than 45 who received the YFV17D yellow fever vaccine.

Written as DNA, the CDR3 is TGTGCCAGGAATTCGGGACAGCCGAACACTGAAGCTTTCTTT. Encoded protein: CARNSGQPNTEAFF. The chain couples TRBV27 to TRBJ1-1, with 7 bases that match TRBD1. The CDR3 totals 14 residues. V lost 9 bases, J lost 1 base, and 8 bases stayed unmatched. CDR1 MNHEY and CDR2 SMNVEV come from the germline V gene (reference sequence).